The rows below give T cell receptor beta chains drawn from one sample of a study of cytotoxic CD8 clonotypes in ibrutinib-treated CLL. The method was immunoSEQ multiplex PCR; TCRdb's version includes in-frame clones alone and lacks a portion of them. The sample includes tens of thousands of clones, roughly 70% of them seen just once. Sample: PBMCs, taken after 12 months of ibrutinib treatment. The receptor source for this set is a human donor with chronic lymphocytic leukemia. The CDR3 runs from the conserved cysteine through the conserved F or W. D genes are given only for firm matches. Part of the rows lack a size; the others show once, few, many or a class for expanded clones.

>once|12|-|TRBJ2-7|TRBV7-9
CASSLGGLEQYF
TGTGCCAGCAGCTTAGGGGGTCTCGAGCAGTACTTC
>few|15|-|TRBJ1-5|TRBV2
CASRGIQGNNQPQHF
TGTGCCAGCAGGGGGATACAGGGAAACAATCAGCCCCAGCATTTT
>few|15|-|TRBJ1-1|TRBV7-9
CASSLGPTLNTEAFF
TGTGCCAGCAGCTTAGGGCCCACCTTGAACACTGAAGCTTTCTTT
>-|13|-|TRBJ2-2|TRBV29-1
CSFGDTNTGELFF
TGCAGCTTTGGAGATACGAACACCGGGGAGCTGTTTTTT
>-|13|-|TRBJ2-3|TRBV7-2
CASSFQNTDTQYF
TGTGCCAGCAGCTTCCAGAACACAGATACGCAGTATTTT
>-|13|-|TRBJ2-1|TRBV5-4
CASSPYLENEQFF
TGTGCCAGCAGCCCTTATTTAGAGAATGAGCAGTTCTTC
>few|18|TRBD2|TRBJ2-3|TRBV10-2
CASSEGTSGRYSTDTQYF
TGCGCCAGCAGTGAGGGGACTAGCGGGAGATATAGCACAGATACGCAGTATTTT
>-|14|-|TRBJ2-1|TRBV7-8
CASLRNNRRGEQFF
TGTGCCAGCTTGCGGAACAACCGGAGGGGTGAGCAGTTCTTC
>-|15|-|TRBJ2-3|TRBV6-6
CASSSQRGLLDTQYF
TGTGCCAGCAGTTCTCAGCGAGGGCTTTTAGATACGCAGTATTTT
>once|12|TRBD2|TRBJ2-5|TRBV30
CAWTSGIETQYF
TGTGCCTGGACTAGCGGGATAGAGACCCAGTACTTC
>-|16|-|TRBJ2-3|TRBV27
CASSTGPGLSTDTQYF
TGTGCCAGCAGTACGGGCCCGGGCCTAAGCACAGATACGCAGTATTTT
>once|15|TRBD1|TRBJ1-1|TRBV7-3
CASSLRQGVGTEAFF
TGTGCCAGCAGCTTACGGCAGGGGGTAGGCACTGAAGCTTTCTTT
>-|14|TRBD1|TRBJ1-2|TRBV27
CASREGQGFSGYTF
TGTGCCAGCAGGGAAGGACAGGGGTTCTCTGGCTACACCTTC
>-|13|TRBD2|TRBJ2-5|TRBV9
CASSTGLGETQYF
TGTGCCAGCAGCACAGGACTAGGAGAGACCCAGTACTTC
>few|15|-|TRBJ2-1|TRBV19
CASLDAGNSYNEQFF
TGTGCCAGTTTGGATGCGGGGAACAGCTACAATGAGCAGTTCTTC
>few|16|TRBD2|TRBJ2-1|TRBV5-1
CASSLELAGPYNEQFF
TGCGCCAGCAGCTTGGAGCTAGCGGGCCCATACAATGAGCAGTTCTTC
>once|15|TRBD2|TRBJ2-5|TRBV7-2
CASSSRASGGETQYF
TGTGCCAGCAGCTCCCGGGCCTCGGGGGGAGAGACCCAGTACTTC
>once|15|-|TRBJ1-1|TRBV6-6
CASSYGGPGNTEAFF
TGTGCCAGCAGTTACGGGGGGCCGGGGAACACTGAAGCTTTCTTT
>-|16|TRBD2|TRBJ2-1|TRBV19
CASSPSGRALRGEQFF
TGTGCCAGTAGTCCTAGCGGGAGGGCCCTCCGAGGGGAGCAGTTCTTC
>many|13|-|TRBJ1-5|TRBV6-1
CASSEWKYQPQHF
TGTGCCAGCAGTGAATGGAAATATCAGCCCCAGCATTTT
>-|16|TRBD2|TRBJ2-4|TRBV28
CASGLAGAGAKNIQYF
TGTGCCAGCGGACTAGCGGGAGCCGGGGCCAAAAACATTCAGTACTTC
>-|14|TRBD1|TRBJ2-5|TRBV6-6
CASSRTGVQETQYF
TGTGCCAGCAGCCGGACAGGGGTCCAAGAGACCCAGTACTTC
>-|19|TRBD1|TRBJ1-4|TRBV29-1
CSVERGQGGFHQANEKLFF
TGCAGCGTTGAGCGGGGACAGGGTGGTTTTCACCAGGCTAATGAAAAACTGTTTTTT
>-|14|-|TRBJ2-7|TRBV4-1
CASSQDRGAWEQHF
TGCGCCAGCAGCCAAGATCGGGGAGCTTGGGAGCAGCACTTC
>-|17|TRBD2|TRBJ2-7|TRBV9
CASSVAITSGHTYEQYF
TGTGCCAGCAGCGTAGCAATCACTAGCGGGCACACCTACGAGCAGTACTTC
>few|15|-|TRBJ1-5|TRBV19
CASSIATDSNQPQHF
TGTGCCAGTAGTATCGCGACAGATAGCAATCAGCCCCAGCATTTT
>few|15|-|TRBJ1-1|TRBV11-1
CASSGRRGGGTEAFF
TGTGCCAGCAGCGGACGCAGGGGTGGGGGCACTGAAGCTTTCTTT
>-|13|-|TRBJ2-3|TRBV29-1
CSVSGLGTDTQYF
TGCAGCGTTTCGGGACTCGGCACAGATACGCAGTATTTT
>few|14|TRBD1|TRBJ1-1|TRBV6-5
CASSYAGGNTEAFF
TGTGCCAGCAGTTACGCAGGGGGGAACACTGAAGCTTTCTTT
>-|17|-|TRBJ2-2|TRBV5-4
CASSLARGGANTGELFF
TGTGCCAGCAGCTTGGCCAGGGGAGGAGCGAACACCGGGGAGCTGTTTTTT
>-|16|TRBD2|TRBJ2-1|TRBV9
CASSPPPSGRGNEQFF
TGTGCCAGCAGCCCCCCCCCAAGCGGGAGAGGGAATGAGCAGTTCTTC
>-|12|TRBD1|TRBJ2-5|TRBV7-2
CASSQGVETQYF
TGTGCCAGCAGCCAGGGGGTAGAGACCCAGTACTTC